What follows are 12 T cell receptor beta chains derived from one specimen sequenced in a study of technical replicates of blood from a few donors. Using immunoSEQ multiplex PCR, the repertoire was profiled, and TCRdb retains in-frame clones only, with some absent. The repertoire includes about 59,000 clones, roughly 86% of them detected once, and approximately 5.1% sits in the top ten. Sequenced material: PBMCs. Receptors originate from a human donor in good health. Some clones in this sample may be carry-over from other donors' samples.

The chain combines TRBV7-6 with TRBJ2-3; 7 nucleotides match TRBD2. V trimming: 5 bases; J trimming: 0 bases; junction bases outside the gene matches: 11. The germline gives CDR1 SGHVS, CDR2 FNYEAQ. This CDR3 has 17 residues. The CDR3 protein is CASSPPIGGSSTDTQYF. Here the CDR3 DNA reads TGTGCCAGCAGCCCGCCCATAGGCGGGAGTAGCACAGATACGCAGTATTTT.

This clone was seen a single time. This chain connects TRBV4-1 to TRBJ2-1; 7 positions match TRBD1. Trimming took 4 bases from V and 5 from J; bases not matched to a gene: 2. The CDR3 has 13 residues. The germline V gene encodes CDR1 MGHRA and CDR2 YSYEKL. The CDR3 DNA sequence: TGCGCCAGCAGCCCGGACAGGCACAATGAGCAGTTCTTC. This sequence encodes CASSPDRHNEQFF.

The chain couples TRBV9 to TRBJ1-5; TRBD1 is a possible D gene (6 bases). This CDR3 comprises 14 residues. Between the trimmed V and J ends, which lost 0 bases and 9 bases, there was a span of 13 bases. Germline V gene sequence: CDR1 SGDLS, CDR2 YYNGEE. CDR3 residues: CASSVGTGNLPQHF. In DNA, the CDR3 is TGTGCCAGCAGCGTAGGCACAGGGAATTTGCCCCAGCATTTT.

V usage is TRBV7-3 and J usage is TRBJ2-2, with 8 bases aligning to TRBD2. The germline gives CDR1 SGHTA, CDR2 FQGTGA. V shed 5 bases, J shed 8 bases, and the junction held 13 bases outside the gene matches. The CDR3 length is 16 residues. The CDR3 spells CASSVGLAGPRGELFF. The CDR3 DNA follows: TGTGCCAGCAGCGTAGGATTAGCGGGACCGAGGGGGGAGCTGTTTTTT.

The rearrangement uses TRBV7-8 and TRBJ1-4, with D hard to call. Germline CDR1 reads SGHVS; CDR2 reads FQNEAQ. The CDR3 sequence is 16 residues long. Trimming took 3 bases from V and 0 from J, leaving 11 bases between them. CDR3 protein: CASSFGRTATNEKLFF. The CDR3 DNA follows: TGTGCCAGCAGCTTCGGACGGACTGCAACTAATGAAAAACTGTTTTTT.

The chain carries TRBV18 and TRBJ2-4; the match to TRBD2 covers 9 bases. This CDR3 region has 17 residues. CDR1 is KGHSH and CDR2 is LQKENI in the germline V gene. The trim removed 2 bases at V and 3 bases at J, leaving 8 bases unmatched. As DNA, the CDR3 is TGTGCCAGCTCACCAGCGGGAGGGCCATTGGGCAAAAACATTCAGTACTTC. Its protein product is CASSPAGGPLGKNIQYF. Complete variable domain (other parts from reference TRBV18 and TRBJ2-4): NAGVMQNPRHLVRRRGQEARLRCSPMKGHSHVYWYRQLPEEGLKFMVYLQKENIIDESGMPKERFSAEFPKEGPSILRIQQVVRGDSAAYFCASSPAGGPLGKNIQYFGAGTRLSVL.

The V call is TRBV5-4, the J call TRBJ2-7, with TRBD1 identical over 8 bases. J lost 3 bases, V lost 5 bases, and 10 bases had no gene match. The germline V gene has CDR1 SGHNT and CDR2 YYREEE (reference sequence). The CDR3 sequence is 15 residues long. DNA of the CDR3: TGTGCCAGCAGGATGGGGGCACAGGGGGTCTACGAGCAGTACTTC. The encoded protein is CASRMGAQGVYEQYF.

The V call is TRBV7-6, the J call TRBJ2-3; TRBD2 matches 10 bases. Trimming at V came to 2 bases and at J to 4 bases, leaving 6 bases not matched to a gene. In germline, CDR1 is SGHVS, CDR2 FNYEAQ. The CDR3 is 16 amino acids. The CDR3 coding sequence is TGTGCCAGCAGCTTAAGGTCTAGCGGGGGCTCAGATACGCAGTATTTT. This encodes CASSLRSSGGSDTQYF.

J is TRBJ1-6 and V is TRBV30; D not certain. Between the trimmed V and J ends, which lost 0 bases and 5 bases, there was a span of 11 bases. The germline CDR1 and CDR2 sequences are GTSNPN and SVGIG (reference sequence). The CDR3 consists of 15 residues. Written as DNA, the CDR3 is TGTGCCTGGAGTGTACCGGGTCGCGATAATTCACCCCTCCACTTT. The encoded protein is CAWSVPGRDNSPLHF. Based on the CDR3 plus reference TRBV30 and TRBJ1-6, the full variable domain is SQTIHQWPATLVQPVGSPLSLECTVEGTSNPNLYWYRQAAGRGLQLLFYSVGIGQISSEVPQNLSASRPQDRQFILSSKKLLLSDSGFYLCAWSVPGRDNSPLHFGNGTRLTVT.

This chain joins TRBV7-7 and TRBJ2-3; 8 nucleotides line up with TRBD1. Germline loops: CDR1 SSHAT, CDR2 FNYEAQ (reference sequence). V was clipped by 5 bases and J by 3 bases; unmatched bases: 1. The CDR3 contains 13 residues. CDR3: CASSRQGTDTQYF. Here the CDR3 DNA reads TGTGCCAGCAGCCGACAGGGGACAGATACGCAGTATTTT.

CDR3 in DNA: TGCGCCAGCAGCCAACCAACTAGCGAGTTAGCCAAAAACATTCAGTACTTC. It codes for CASSQPTSELAKNIQYF. The chain links TRBV4-1 to TRBJ2-4; 7 nucleotides agree with TRBD2. Per the germline V gene, CDR1 is MGHRA and CDR2 is YSYEKL. V dropped 2 bases and J dropped 0; count of bases not matched to a gene: 7. The CDR3 loop spans 17 amino acids.

A few counts support this clone. The chain is built from TRBV7-9 and TRBJ1-1; no clear D. The CDR3 runs 11 residues. Per the germline V gene, CDR1 is SEHNR and CDR2 is FQNEAQ (reference sequence). Deletions cut 2 bases from V and 8 bases from J, with 6 bases between. The CDR3 here is CASSLFTEAFF. Here the CDR3 DNA reads TGTGCCAGCAGCTTATTTACAGAAGCTTTCTTT.